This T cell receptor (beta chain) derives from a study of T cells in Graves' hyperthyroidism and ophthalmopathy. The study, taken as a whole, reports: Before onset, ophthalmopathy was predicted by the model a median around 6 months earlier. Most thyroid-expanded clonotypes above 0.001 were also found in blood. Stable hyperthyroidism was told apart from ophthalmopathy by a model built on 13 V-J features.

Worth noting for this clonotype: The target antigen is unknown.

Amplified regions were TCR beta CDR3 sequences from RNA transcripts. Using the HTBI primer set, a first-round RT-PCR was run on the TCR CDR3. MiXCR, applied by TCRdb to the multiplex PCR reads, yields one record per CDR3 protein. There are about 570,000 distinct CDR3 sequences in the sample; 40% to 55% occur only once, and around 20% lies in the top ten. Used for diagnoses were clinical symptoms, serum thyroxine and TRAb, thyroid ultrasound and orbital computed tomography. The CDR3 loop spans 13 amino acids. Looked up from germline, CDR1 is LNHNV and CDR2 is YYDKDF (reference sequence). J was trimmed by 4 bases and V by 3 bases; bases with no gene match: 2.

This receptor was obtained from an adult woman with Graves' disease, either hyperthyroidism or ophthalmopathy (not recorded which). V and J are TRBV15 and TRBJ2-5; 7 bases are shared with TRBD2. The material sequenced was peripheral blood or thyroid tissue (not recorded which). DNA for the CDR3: TGTGCCACCAGCAGGGCTAGCGGAGAGACCCAGTACTTC. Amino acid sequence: CATSRASGETQYF.